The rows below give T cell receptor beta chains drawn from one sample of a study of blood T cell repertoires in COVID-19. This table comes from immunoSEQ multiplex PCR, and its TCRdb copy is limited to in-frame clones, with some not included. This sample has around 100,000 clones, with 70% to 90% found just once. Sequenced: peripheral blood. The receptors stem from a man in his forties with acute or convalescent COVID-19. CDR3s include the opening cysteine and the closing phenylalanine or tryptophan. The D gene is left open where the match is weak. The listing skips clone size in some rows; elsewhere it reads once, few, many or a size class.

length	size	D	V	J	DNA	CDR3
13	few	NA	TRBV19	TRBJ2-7	TGTGCCAGTAGCTTCTCGAGGGCCAGGCAGCAGTACTTC	CASSFSRARQQYF
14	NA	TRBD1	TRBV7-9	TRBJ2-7	TGTGCCAGCAGCCCCATGGACAGGGCCGGCGAGCAGTACTTC	CASSPMDRAGEQYF
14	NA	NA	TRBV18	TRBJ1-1	TGTGCCAGCTCACCGTTAGGGAGAGACACTGAAGCTTTCTTT	CASSPLGRDTEAFF
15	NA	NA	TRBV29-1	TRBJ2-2	TGCAGCGTTGAGGACCCCGACAGGAACACCGGGGAGCTGTTTTTT	CSVEDPDRNTGELFF
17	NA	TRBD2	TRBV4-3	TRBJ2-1	TGCGCCAGCAGCCAAGATCGGGCGGGGGGCCCCTACAATGAGCAGTTCTTC	CASSQDRAGGPYNEQFF
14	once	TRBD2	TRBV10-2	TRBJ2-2	TGCGCCAGCACTGCGGGGGGGACCACCGGGGAGCTGTTTTTT	CASTAGGTTGELFF
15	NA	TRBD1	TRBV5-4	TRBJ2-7	TGTGCCAGCAGCTCCGGGACAGGGACTTTGGACGAGCAGTACTTC	CASSSGTGTLDEQYF
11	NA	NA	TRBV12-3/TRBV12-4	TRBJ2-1	TGTGCCAGCAGTTTATGGGGGACTCGATTCTTC	CASSLWGTRFF
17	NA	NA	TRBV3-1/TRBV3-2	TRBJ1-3	TGTGCCAGCAGCCAAGGGGTGAGGACAGACTCTGGAAACACCATATATTTT	CASSQGVRTDSGNTIYF
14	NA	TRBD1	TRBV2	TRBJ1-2	TGTGCCAGCAGTCCGGGACAGGGGGCATATGGCTACACCTTC	CASSPGQGAYGYTF
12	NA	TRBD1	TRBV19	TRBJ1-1	TGTGCCAGTAGTATACTGACAGGGGAGGCTTTCTTT	CASSILTGEAFF
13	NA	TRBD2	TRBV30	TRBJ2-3	TGTGCCTGTTCCGGGGGGGCCGCAGATACGCAGTATTTT	CACSGGAADTQYF
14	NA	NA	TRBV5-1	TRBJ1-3	TGCGCCAGCAGCTCGGCAGCCCTGCAGGGCACCATATATTTT	CASSSAALQGTIYF
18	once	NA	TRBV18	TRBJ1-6	TGTGCCAGCTCACCACGGGAAGTGGGGAGCTCCTATAATTCACCCCTCCACTTT	CASSPREVGSSYNSPLHF
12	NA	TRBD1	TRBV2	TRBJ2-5	TGTGCCGGGACAGGGGGCGAAGAGACCCAGTACTTC	CAGTGGEETQYF
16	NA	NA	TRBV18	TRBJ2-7	TGTGCCAGCTCACCAAATGGGGCAGGGAAAGGGGATGAGCAGTACTTC	CASSPNGAGKGDEQYF